Given below is one T cell receptor beta chain in context. The data were taken from a study of cytomegalovirus exposure and HLA in healthy donors. Germline V gives CDR1 WSHSY, CDR2 SAAADI. Losses at the gene ends were 10 bases for V and 6 bases for J; bases not matched to a gene: 11. The CDR3 spans 14 residues. The PCR used 60 Vbeta and 13 Jbeta primers. Profiled with immunoSEQ multiplex PCR; TCRdb holds only in-frame clones, not every one. The sample has fewer than 150,000 clones; 74% are singletons. The sample taken for sequencing was PBMCs. This sequence joins TRBV10-2 and TRBJ1-1, with 10 nucleotides matching TRBD1. This receptor was identified in a woman aged 45 to 65 in good health and CMV-seropositive. The CDR3 nucleotides read TGCGCCACCGGTACCGGGACAGGGGTACCTGAAGCTTTCTTT. Translated, it gives CATGTGTGVPEAFF.